This entry lists 24 T cell receptor beta chains sequenced from one sample in a study of blood T cell repertoires in COVID-19. TCRdb keeps only in-frame clones here, not all; method: immunoSEQ multiplex PCR. Of under 200,000 clones listed, over 75% are singletons. The specimen sequenced was peripheral blood. These receptors were collected from an elderly woman with acute or convalescent COVID-19.

The CDR3 sequence: CASSVVVSSSYNEQFF. Written as DNA, the CDR3 is TGTGCCAGTAGTGTCGTGGTTTCGAGCTCCTACAATGAGCAGTTCTTC. This sequence joins TRBV19 and TRBJ2-1, with D unclear. The CDR3 length is 16 residues. Germline CDR1 reads LNHDA; CDR2 reads SQIVND (reference sequence). V was pared by 5 bases and J by 0 bases, with 14 bases between.

The rearrangement links TRBV6-1 to TRBJ1-5, with D unresolved. The V and J ends lost 4 bases and 0 bases respectively, with 13 bases between them. Germline CDR1 MNHNS, CDR2 SASEGT. This CDR3 is built from 16 residues. CDR3 loop: CASSATWAYSNQPQHF. The DNA of the CDR3 is TGTGCCAGCAGTGCGACGTGGGCATATAGCAATCAGCCCCAGCATTTT.

The count of this clone is one. The genes are TRBV29-1 and TRBJ1-2; D perhaps matches TRBD1 (5 bases). V was pared by 6 bases and J by 3 bases, with 11 bases between. Germline CDR1 reads SQVTM; CDR2 reads ANQGSEA. The CDR3 has 12 residues. The CDR3 sequence is CSVSDSYYGYTF. The CDR3 DNA is TGCAGCGTCTCCGACAGTTACTATGGCTACACCTTC.

V is TRBV10-3 and J is TRBJ2-7, with TRBD1 matching 8 bases. CDR3 length: 14 residues. V gave up 10 bases and J gave up 7 bases; unmatched junction bases: 15. Looked up from germline, CDR1 is ENHRY and CDR2 is SYGVKD. CDR3 coding DNA: TGTGCCACCATAGGTACCGGACAGGGAGGTGAGCAGTACTTC. Its translation is CATIGTGQGGEQYF.

This rearrangement joins TRBV7-9 to TRBJ2-7, with no clear D. The CDR3 sequence is 11 residues long. Germline CDR1 and CDR2: SEHNR and FQNEAQ (reference sequence). V was shortened by 5 bases and J by 2 bases, with 4 bases between the two germline ends. The CDR3 nucleotides read TGTGCCAGCAGCCCTGCCTACGAGCAGTACTTC. Amino acids: CASSPAYEQYF.

Only one count was recorded for this clone. This rearrangement joins TRBV12-3 or TRBV12-4 to TRBJ1-1; TRBD1 aligns across 7 bases. This CDR3 comprises 13 residues. Trimming removed 2 bases from V and 7 bases from J; junction bases left unmatched: 4. The CDR3 DNA reads as TGTGCCAGCAGTTTAAGGGGGCGTTATGAAGCTTTCTTT. Translation gives CASSLRGRYEAFF.

The chain employs TRBV18 and TRBJ2-2; the match to TRBD2 covers 11 bases. CDR3 size: 16 residues. J gave up 7 bases and V 2 bases, and 6 bases lay outside the gene matches. Looked up from germline, CDR1 is KGHSH and CDR2 is LQKENI. Here the CDR3 DNA reads TGTGCCAGCTCACCATTACTAGCGGGAGTAAACGGGGAGCTGTTTTTT. It translates to CASSPLLAGVNGELFF.

The chain has TRBV3-1 (or the pseudogene TRBV3-2) and TRBJ1-4; D unclear. CDR3 length: 12 residues. V lost 0 bases to trimming and J lost 12 bases, with 8 bases between them. Germline loops: CDR1 LGHDT, CDR2 YNNKEL (reference sequence). The CDR3 sequence: CASSQDWSELFF. CDR3 nucleotides: TGTGCCAGCAGCCAAGATTGGTCAGAACTGTTTTTT.

The J gene is TRBJ2-3, the V gene TRBV9; D is unclear. CDR1 SGDLS and CDR2 YYNGEE come from the germline V gene. Trimming cost V 0 bases and J 1 base, with 12 bases left between them. The CDR3 spans 16 residues. CDR3 region: CASSVVGFGGTDTQYF. The CDR3 coding sequence is TGTGCCAGCAGCGTAGTAGGTTTCGGAGGCACAGATACGCAGTATTTT.

This chain links TRBV6-4 with TRBJ2-1; 12 bases align to TRBD2. The CDR3 length is 15 residues. CDR1 is MRHNA and CDR2 is SNTAGT in the germline V gene. V gave up 8 bases and J gave up 9 bases; unmatched junction bases: 11. CDR3 coding DNA: TGTGCCAGCGGGTCCCTAGCGGGAGGGCCGGGTGAGCAGTTCTTC. Protein sequence: CASGSLAGGPGEQFF.

The gene calls are TRBV18 and TRBJ1-1; possible D gene TRBD1, 6 bases. Germline assignment: CDR1 KGHSH and CDR2 LQKENI. The CDR3 length is 13 residues. The V gene lost 4 bases and the J gene lost 1 base, with 7 bases spanning the gap. The CDR3 loop is CASSRQENTEAFF. In nucleotides, the CDR3 is TGTGCCAGCTCACGACAGGAGAACACTGAAGCTTTCTTT.

The chain couples TRBV24-1 to TRBJ2-1; D uncertain. Germline loops: CDR1 KGHDR, CDR2 SFDVKD. The CDR3 contains 16 residues. V dropped 4 bases and J dropped 10 bases, with 22 bases sitting between them. CDR3 nucleotide sequence: TGTGCCACCAGTGAGCCGAGCCTGACTGGTATGTGCGAGCAGTTCTTC. It codes for CATSEPSLTGMCEQFF.

This clone was counted only a few times. The rearrangement joins TRBV9 to TRBJ1-5; 11 nucleotides match TRBD1. This CDR3 contains 15 residues. Germline CDR1 is SGDLS and CDR2 is YYNGEE. V was clipped by 0 bases and J by 6 bases; unmatched bases: 2. CDR3 coding DNA: TGTGCCAGCAGCGTAGAAGGGACAGGGGGTCAGCCCCAGCATTTT. Its protein is CASSVEGTGGQPQHF.

The table lists this clone with a few counts. This rearrangement joins TRBV6-6 to TRBJ1-2; D call uncertain. CDR3 size: 12 residues. The germline gives CDR1 MNHNY, CDR2 SVGAGI (reference sequence). Trimming left V 5 bases short and J 3 bases short, with 7 bases between. CDR3 sequence: CASSHSYYGYTF. CDR3 sequence (DNA): TGTGCCAGCAGTCACAGCTACTATGGCTACACCTTC.

V usage is TRBV30 and J usage is TRBJ1-5; D is unresolved. The CDR3 loop spans 13 amino acids. The germline V gene has CDR1 GTSNPN and CDR2 SVGIG (reference sequence). V lost 1 base, J lost 0 bases, and 4 bases lay in between. As DNA, the CDR3 is TGTGCCTGGAGTGCCAGTAGCAATCAGCCCCAGCATTTT. It codes for CAWSASSNQPQHF.

This chain joins TRBV12-3 or TRBV12-4 and TRBJ2-4, with a tentative D call TRBD2 (5 bases). The V end was cut by 3 bases, the J end by 10 bases, with 10 bases between. CDR3 length equals 12 residues. This chain's CDR3 is CASSFGSGIQYF. The CDR3 DNA is TGTGCCAGCAGTTTTGGGTCGGGGATTCAGTACTTC.

The chain's CDR3 is CASSLGGRDQETQYF. The CDR3 nucleotides are TGTGCCAGCAGCCTCGGGGGACGGGACCAAGAGACCCAGTACTTC. V and J are TRBV7-2 and TRBJ2-5; TRBD2 is a possible D gene (6 bases). The V gene's germline CDR1 is SGHTA and CDR2 FQGNSA. V was pared by 5 bases and J by 0 bases, with 13 bases between. The CDR3 covers 15 residues.

The chain has TRBV10-2 and TRBJ1-2; no clear D gene. The V end lost 4 bases, the J end lost 4 bases, and 13 bases lay between the germline ends. Germline CDR1 reads WSHSY; CDR2 reads SAAADI. The CDR3 spans 14 residues. For the CDR3, the DNA is TGCGCCAGCAGTGTTGGAGAAACAACCTATGGCTACACCTTC. It codes for CASSVGETTYGYTF.

The V and J genes are TRBV29-1 and TRBJ1-2; 9 bases match TRBD1. V was clipped by 6 bases and J by 4 bases; unmatched bases: 6. The CDR3 runs 13 residues. Per germline, CDR1 SQVTM and CDR2 ANQGSEA. CDR3 in DNA: TGCAGCGTAACCGGGACAGGGAGCTATGGCTACACCTTC. This sequence encodes CSVTGTGSYGYTF.

This clone was seen just once. V gene TRBV4-1 combines with J gene TRBJ2-2; D gene unclear. This CDR3 is built from 17 residues. V lost 2 bases, J lost 3 bases, and 16 bases lay in between. CDR1 MGHRA and CDR2 YSYEKL come from the germline V gene. CDR3 sequence reads: CASSQLAGIPHTGELFF. The CDR3 DNA is TGCGCCAGCAGCCAACTCGCAGGTATCCCTCACACCGGGGAGCTGTTTTTT.

The chain has TRBV18 and TRBJ2-7, with 9 nucleotides matching TRBD2. The CDR3 is made up of 15 amino acids. Germline V gives CDR1 KGHSH, CDR2 LQKENI. The V and J ends lost 4 bases and 4 bases, in that order; junction bases with no gene match: 8. Written as DNA, the CDR3 is TGTGCCAGCTCACGTAGCGGGAGTGGCCAATACGAGCAGTACTTC. It specifies CASSRSGSGQYEQYF.

The chain uses TRBV7-9 and TRBJ1-4, with D possibly TRBD1 on 6 matching bases. Per germline, CDR1 SEHNR and CDR2 FQNEAQ (reference sequence). The CDR3 covers 15 residues. Trimming removed 5 bases from V and 8 bases from J, with 18 bases in between. CDR3 nucleotides: TGTGCCAGCAGCCTCGGGACCCAAAGGGGGGAAAAACTGTTTTTT. Its protein product is CASSLGTQRGEKLFF.

The chain combines TRBV30 with TRBJ2-7, with 8 bases fitting TRBD1. The ends lost 7 bases at V and 3 bases at J; junction bases unmatched: 5. Per germline, CDR1 GTSNPN and CDR2 SVGIG (reference sequence). The CDR3 extends over 12 amino acids. As DNA, the CDR3 is TGTGCCTTATCAGGGGGCCTCTACGAGCAGTACTTC. Encoded protein: CALSGGLYEQYF. Variable domain in full (rest from reference TRBV30 and TRBJ2-7): SQTIHQWPATLVQPVGSPLSLECTVEGTSNPNLYWYRQAAGRGLQLLFYSVGIGQISSEVPQNLSASRPQDRQFILSSKKLLLSDSGFYLCALSGGLYEQYFGPGTRLTVT.

This chain joins TRBV6-5 and TRBJ2-7; D possibly corresponds to TRBD1 (6 bases). CDR3 length: 15 residues. Germline CDR1 and CDR2: MNHEY and SVGAGI. Trimming removed 6 bases at V and 4 bases at J, with 19 bases between. The CDR3 here is CASRTTRGQQYEQYF. The CDR3 nucleotides are TGTGCCAGCAGAACTACCCGAGGACAGCAATACGAGCAGTACTTC.